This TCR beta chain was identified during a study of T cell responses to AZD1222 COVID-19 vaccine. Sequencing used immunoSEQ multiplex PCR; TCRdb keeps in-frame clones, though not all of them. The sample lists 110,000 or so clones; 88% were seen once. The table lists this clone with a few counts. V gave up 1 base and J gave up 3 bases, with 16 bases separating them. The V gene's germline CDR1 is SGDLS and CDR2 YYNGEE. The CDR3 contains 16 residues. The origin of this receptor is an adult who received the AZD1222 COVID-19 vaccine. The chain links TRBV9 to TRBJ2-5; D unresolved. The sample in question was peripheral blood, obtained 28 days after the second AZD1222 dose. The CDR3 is CASSVSTVEPEETQYF. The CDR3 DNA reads TGTGCCAGCAGCGTATCGACGGTTGAACCCGAAGAGACCCAGTACTTC.